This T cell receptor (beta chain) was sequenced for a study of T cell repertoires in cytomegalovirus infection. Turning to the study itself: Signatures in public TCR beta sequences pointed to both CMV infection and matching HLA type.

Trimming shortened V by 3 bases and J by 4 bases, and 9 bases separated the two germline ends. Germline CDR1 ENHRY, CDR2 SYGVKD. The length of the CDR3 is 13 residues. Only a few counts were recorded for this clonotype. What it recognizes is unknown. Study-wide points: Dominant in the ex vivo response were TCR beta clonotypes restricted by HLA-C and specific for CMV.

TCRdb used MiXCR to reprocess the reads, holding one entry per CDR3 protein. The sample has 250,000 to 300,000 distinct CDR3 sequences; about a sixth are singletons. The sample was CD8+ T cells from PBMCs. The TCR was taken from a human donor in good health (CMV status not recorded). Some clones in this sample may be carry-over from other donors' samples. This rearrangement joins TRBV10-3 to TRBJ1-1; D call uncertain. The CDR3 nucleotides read TGTGCCATCAGTGATTCTCCGTCCACTGAAGCTTTCTTT. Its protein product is CAISDSPSTEAFF.